This TCR beta chain was profiled in a study of T cell responses to AZD1222 COVID-19 vaccine. General study findings and limits: Clonal diversity may have been underestimated in mostly white British donors. Baseline serostatus was positive in only a handful of AZD1222 recipients. Repertoires in all cases were sampled only once the peak T cell response had passed.

Generated by immunoSEQ multiplex PCR, the TCRdb table keeps only in-frame clones and is missing some. The sample includes about 90,000 clones, 85% of them seen just once. Germline assignment: CDR1 MNHEY and CDR2 SVGAGI. Between the trimmed V and J ends, which lost 2 bases and 8 bases, there was a span of 18 bases. The CDR3 is 15 amino acids. As regards this clone: Its antigen is still unknown.

V and J are TRBV6-5 and TRBJ1-2; a weak D match, TRBD1 (5 bases). The source is an adult who received the AZD1222 COVID-19 vaccine. The sample consisted of peripheral blood, taken 28 days after the second AZD1222 dose. The CDR3 bases are TGTGCCAGCAGTTACCTCCAGGGTGTGGAAGGGGGCTACACCTTC. The encoded protein is CASSYLQGVEGGYTF.